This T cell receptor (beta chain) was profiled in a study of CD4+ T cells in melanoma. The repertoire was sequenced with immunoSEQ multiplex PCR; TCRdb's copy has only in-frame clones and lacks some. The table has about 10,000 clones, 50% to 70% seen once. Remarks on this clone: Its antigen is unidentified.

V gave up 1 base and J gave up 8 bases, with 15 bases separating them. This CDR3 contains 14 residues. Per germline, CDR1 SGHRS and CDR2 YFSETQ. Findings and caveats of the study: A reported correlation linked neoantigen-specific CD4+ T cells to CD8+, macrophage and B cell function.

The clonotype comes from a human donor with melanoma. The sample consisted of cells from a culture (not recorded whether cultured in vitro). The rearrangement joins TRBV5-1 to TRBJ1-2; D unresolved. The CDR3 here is CASSLTTLSGGYTF. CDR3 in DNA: TGCGCCAGCAGCTTGACTACTCTATCAGGAGGCTACACCTTC.